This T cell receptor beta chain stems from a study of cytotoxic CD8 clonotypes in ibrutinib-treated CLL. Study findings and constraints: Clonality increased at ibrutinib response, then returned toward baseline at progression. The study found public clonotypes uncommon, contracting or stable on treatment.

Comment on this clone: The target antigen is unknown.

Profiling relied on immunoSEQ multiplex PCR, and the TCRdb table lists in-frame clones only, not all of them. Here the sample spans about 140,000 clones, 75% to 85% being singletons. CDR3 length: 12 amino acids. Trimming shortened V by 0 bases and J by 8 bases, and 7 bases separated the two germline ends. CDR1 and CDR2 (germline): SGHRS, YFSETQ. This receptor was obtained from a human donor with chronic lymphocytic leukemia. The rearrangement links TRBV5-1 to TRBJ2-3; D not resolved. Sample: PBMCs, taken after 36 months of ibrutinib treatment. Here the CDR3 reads CASSLGRATQYF. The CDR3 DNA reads TGCGCCAGCAGCTTGGGACGGGCTACGCAGTATTTT. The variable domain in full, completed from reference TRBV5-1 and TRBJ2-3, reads KAGVTQTPRYLIKTRGQQVTLSCSPISGHRSVSWYQQTPGQGLQFLFEYFSETQRNKGNFPGRFSGRQFSNSRSEMNVSTLELGDSALYLCASSLGRATQYFGPGTRLTVL.